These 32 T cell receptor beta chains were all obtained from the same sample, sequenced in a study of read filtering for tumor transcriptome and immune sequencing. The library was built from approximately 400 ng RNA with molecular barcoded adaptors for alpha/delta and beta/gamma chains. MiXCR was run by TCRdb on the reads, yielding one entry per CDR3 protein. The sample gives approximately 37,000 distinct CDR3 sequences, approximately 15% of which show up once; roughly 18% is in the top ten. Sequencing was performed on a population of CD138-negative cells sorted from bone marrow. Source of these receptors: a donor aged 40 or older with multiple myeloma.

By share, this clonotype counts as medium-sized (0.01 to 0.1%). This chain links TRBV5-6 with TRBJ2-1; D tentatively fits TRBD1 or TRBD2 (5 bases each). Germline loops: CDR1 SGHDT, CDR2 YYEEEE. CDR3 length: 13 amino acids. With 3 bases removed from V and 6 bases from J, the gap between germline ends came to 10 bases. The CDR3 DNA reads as TGTGCCAGCAGCTGGGGGACGGTCAATGAGCAGTTCTTC. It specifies CASSWGTVNEQFF.

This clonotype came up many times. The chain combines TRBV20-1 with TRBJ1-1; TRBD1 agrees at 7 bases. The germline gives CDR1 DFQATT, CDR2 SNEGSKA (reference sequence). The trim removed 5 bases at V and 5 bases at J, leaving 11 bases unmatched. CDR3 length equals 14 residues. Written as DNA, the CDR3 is TGCAGTGCTCCGGCGGAGGGGGCAGGGACTGAAGCTTTCTTT. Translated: CSAPAEGAGTEAFF.

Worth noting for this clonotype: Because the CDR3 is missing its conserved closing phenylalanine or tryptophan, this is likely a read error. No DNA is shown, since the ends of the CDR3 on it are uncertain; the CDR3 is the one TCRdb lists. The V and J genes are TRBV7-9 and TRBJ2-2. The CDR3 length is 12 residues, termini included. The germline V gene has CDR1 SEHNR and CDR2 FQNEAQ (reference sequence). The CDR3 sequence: CASSRLPGELLI.

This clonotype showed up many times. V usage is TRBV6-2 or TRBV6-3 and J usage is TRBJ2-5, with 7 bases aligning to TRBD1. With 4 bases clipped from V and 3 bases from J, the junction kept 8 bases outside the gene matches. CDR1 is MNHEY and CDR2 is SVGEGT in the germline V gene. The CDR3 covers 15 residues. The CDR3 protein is CASSSRGRVEETQYF. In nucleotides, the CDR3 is TGTGCCAGCAGTTCAAGGGGGCGCGTTGAAGAGACCCAGTACTTC.

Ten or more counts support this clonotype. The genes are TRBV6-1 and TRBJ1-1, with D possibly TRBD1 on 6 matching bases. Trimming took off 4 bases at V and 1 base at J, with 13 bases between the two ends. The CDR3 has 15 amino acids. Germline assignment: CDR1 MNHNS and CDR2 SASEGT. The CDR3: CASSGQQGGNTEAFF. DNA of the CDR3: TGTGCCAGCAGTGGACAACAGGGAGGGAACACTGAAGCTTTCTTT.

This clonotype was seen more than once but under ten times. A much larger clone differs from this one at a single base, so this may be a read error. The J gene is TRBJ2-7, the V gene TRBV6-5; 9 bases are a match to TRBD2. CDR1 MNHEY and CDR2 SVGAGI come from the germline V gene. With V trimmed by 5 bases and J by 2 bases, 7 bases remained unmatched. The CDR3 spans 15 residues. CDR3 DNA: TGTGCCAGCAGTGGTGGTAGCGGGGGCACCTACGAGCAGTACTTC. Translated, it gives CASSGGSGGTYEQYF.

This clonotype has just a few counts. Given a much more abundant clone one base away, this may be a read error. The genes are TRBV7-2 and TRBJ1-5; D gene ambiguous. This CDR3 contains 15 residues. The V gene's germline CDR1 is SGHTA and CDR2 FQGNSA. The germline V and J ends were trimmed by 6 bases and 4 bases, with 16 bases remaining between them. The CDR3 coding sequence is TGTGCCAGCAGGCTATTCACGGGTGCAAATCAGCCCCAGCATTTT. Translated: CASRLFTGANQPQHF.

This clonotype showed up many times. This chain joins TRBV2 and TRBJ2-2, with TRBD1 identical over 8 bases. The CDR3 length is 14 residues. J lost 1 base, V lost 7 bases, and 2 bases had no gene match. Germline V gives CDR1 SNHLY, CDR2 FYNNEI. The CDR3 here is CASMDRENTGELFF. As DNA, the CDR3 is TGTGCCAGCATGGACAGGGAGAACACCGGGGAGCTGTTTTTT.

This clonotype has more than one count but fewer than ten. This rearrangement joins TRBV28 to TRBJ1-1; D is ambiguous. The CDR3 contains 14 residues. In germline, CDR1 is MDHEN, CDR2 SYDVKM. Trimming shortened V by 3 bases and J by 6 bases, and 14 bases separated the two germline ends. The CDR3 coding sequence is TGTGCCAGCAGTTTTTGGACGGTGGAGTCTGAAGCTTTCTTT. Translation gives CASSFWTVESEAFF.

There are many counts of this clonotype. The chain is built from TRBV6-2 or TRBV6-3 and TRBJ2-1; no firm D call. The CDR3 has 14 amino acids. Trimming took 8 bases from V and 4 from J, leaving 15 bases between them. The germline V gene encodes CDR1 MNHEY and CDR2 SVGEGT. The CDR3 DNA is TGTGCCAGCGGTGAACGCTTGATTTACAATGAGCAGTTCTTC. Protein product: CASGERLIYNEQFF.

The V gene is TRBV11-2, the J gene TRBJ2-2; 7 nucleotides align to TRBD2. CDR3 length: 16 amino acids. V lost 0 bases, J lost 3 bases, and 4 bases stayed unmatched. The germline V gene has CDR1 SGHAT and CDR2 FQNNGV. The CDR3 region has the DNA TGTGCCAGCAGCTTAGAAGGGCGGGGGTACACCGGGGAGCTGTTTTTT. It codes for CASSLEGRGYTGELFF.

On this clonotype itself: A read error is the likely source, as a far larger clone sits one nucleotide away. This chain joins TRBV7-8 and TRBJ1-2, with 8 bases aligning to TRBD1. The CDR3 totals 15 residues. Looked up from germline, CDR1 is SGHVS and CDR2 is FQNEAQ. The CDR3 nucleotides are TGTTCCAGCAGCCCTTATAACAGGGGGAACTATGGCTACACCTTC. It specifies CSSSPYNRGNYGYTF.

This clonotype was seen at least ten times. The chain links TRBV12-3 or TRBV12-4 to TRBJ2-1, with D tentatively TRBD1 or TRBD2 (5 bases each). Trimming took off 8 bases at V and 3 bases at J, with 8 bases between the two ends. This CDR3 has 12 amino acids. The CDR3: CASGGSYNEQFF. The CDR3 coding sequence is TGTGCCAGCGGGGGAAGCTACAATGAGCAGTTCTTC.

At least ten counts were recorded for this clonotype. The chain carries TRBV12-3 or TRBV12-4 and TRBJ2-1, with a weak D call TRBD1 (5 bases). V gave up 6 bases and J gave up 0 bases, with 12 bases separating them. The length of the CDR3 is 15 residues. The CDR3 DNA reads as TGTGCCAGCAGATCGAACAGGAACTCCTACAATGAGCAGTTCTTC. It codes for CASRSNRNSYNEQFF.

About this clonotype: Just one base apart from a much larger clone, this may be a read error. CDR3 nucleotide sequence: TGTGCCATCAGTGGAGCATACACTGAAGCTCTCTTT. This codes for CAISGAYTEALF. V and J are TRBV10-3 and TRBJ1-1; D is uncertain. Per germline, CDR1 ENHRY and CDR2 SYGVKD. This CDR3 is 12 amino acids long.

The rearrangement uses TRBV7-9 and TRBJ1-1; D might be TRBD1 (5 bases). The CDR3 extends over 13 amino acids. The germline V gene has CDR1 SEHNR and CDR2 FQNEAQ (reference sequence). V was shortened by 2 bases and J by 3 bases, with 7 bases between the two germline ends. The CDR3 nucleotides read TGTGCCAGCAGCTTACAGGGCCACACTGAAGCTTTCTTT. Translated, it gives CASSLQGHTEAFF.

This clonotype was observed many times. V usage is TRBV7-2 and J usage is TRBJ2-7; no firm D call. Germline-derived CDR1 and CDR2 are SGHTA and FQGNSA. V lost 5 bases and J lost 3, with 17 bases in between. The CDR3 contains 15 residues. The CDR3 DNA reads TGTGCCAGCAGCCCACACTTCTCCAAACACTACGAGCAGTACTTC. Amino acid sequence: CASSPHFSKHYEQYF.

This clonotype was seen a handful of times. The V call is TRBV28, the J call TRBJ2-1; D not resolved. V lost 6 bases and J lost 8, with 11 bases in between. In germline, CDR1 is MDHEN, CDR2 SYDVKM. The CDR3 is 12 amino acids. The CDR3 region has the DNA TGTGCCAGCAGCTCCCCGGTTGATGAGCAGTTCTTC. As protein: CASSSPVDEQFF.

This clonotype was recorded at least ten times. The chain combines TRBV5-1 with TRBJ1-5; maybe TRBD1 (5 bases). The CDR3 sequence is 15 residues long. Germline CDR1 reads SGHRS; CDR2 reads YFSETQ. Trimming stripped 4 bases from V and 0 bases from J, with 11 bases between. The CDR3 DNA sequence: TGCGCCAGCAGCCGGTGGGGGGATAGCAATCAGCCCCAGCATTTT. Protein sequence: CASSRWGDSNQPQHF.

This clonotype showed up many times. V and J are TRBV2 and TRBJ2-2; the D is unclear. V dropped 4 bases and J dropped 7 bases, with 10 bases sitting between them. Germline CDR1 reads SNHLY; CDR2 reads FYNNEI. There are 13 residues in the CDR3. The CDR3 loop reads CASSVDGRGELFF. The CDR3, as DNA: TGTGCCAGCAGTGTGGACGGCCGCGGGGAGCTGTTTTTT. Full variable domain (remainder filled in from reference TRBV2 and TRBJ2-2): EPEVTQTPSHQVTQMGQEVILRCVPISNHLYFYWYRQILGQKVEFLVSFYNNEISEKSEIFDDQFSVERPDGSNFTLKIRSTKLEDSAMYFCASSVDGRGELFFGEGSRLTVL.

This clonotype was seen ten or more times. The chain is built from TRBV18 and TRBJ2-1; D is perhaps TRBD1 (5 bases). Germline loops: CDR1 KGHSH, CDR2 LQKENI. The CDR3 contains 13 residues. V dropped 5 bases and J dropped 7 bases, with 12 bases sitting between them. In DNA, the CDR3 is TGTGCCAGCTCAGACAGTTCTGCGAATGAGCAGTTCTTC. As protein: CASSDSSANEQFF.

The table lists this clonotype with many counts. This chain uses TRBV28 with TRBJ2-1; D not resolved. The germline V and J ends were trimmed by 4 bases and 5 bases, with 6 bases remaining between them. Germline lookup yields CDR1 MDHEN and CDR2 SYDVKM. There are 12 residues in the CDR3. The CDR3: CASSYLNNEQFF. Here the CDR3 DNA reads TGTGCCAGCAGTTATCTCAACAATGAGCAGTTCTTC.

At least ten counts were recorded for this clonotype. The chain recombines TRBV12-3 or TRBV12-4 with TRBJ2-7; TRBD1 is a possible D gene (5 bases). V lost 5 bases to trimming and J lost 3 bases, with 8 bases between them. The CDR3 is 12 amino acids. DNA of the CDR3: TGTGCCAGCAGTGCAGGGTTCTACGAGCAGTACTTC. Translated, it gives CASSAGFYEQYF.

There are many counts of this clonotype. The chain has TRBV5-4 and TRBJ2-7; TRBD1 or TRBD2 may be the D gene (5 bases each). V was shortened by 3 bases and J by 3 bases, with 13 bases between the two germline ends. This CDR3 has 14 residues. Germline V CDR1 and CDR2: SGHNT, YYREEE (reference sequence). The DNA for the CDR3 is TGTGCCAGCAGCTCGACGGGACCCTTCTACGAGCAGTACTTC. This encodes CASSSTGPFYEQYF.

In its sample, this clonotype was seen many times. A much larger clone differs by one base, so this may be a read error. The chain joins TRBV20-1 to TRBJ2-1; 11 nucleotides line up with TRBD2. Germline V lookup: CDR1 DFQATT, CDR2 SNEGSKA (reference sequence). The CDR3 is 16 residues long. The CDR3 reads CSANLLAGEYYNGQFF. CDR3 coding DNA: TGCAGTGCTAACTTACTAGCGGGGGAGTACTACAATGGGCAGTTCTTC.

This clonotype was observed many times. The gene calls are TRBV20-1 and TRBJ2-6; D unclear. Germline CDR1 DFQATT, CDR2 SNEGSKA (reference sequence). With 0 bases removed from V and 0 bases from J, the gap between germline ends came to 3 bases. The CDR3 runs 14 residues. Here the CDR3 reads CSARDISGANVLTF. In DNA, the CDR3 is TGCAGTGCTAGAGATATCTCTGGGGCCAACGTCCTGACTTTC.

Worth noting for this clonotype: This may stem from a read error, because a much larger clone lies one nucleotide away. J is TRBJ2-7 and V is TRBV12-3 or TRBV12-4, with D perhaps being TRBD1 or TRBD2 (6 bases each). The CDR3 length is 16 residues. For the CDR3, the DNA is TGTGCCAGCAGTTTAGGCGGAGGGGGGCTATCCTGCGAGCAGTACTTC. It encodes CASSLGGGGLSCEQYF.

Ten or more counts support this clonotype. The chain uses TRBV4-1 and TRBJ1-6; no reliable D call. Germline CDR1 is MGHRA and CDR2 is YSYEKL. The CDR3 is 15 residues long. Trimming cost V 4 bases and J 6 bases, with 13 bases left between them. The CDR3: CASSLSPDFNSPLHF. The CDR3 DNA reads TGCGCCAGCAGCCTAAGTCCAGATTTTAATTCACCCCTCCACTTT.

The CDR3 sequence is CASSLLDEAFF. The CDR3 DNA reads as TGTGCCAGCAGCTTGTTGGATGAGGCGTTCTTC. J is TRBJ2-1 and V is TRBV5-4; the D is unclear. The CDR3 totals 11 residues. Germline lookup yields CDR1 SGHNT and CDR2 YYREEE (reference sequence). Between the trimmed V and J ends, which lost 1 base and 15 bases, there was a span of 11 bases.

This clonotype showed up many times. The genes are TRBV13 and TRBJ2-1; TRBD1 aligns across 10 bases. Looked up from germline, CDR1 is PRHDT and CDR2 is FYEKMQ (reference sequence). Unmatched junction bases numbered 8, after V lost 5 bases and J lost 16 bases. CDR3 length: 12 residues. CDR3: CASSAGTGEAFF. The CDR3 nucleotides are TGTGCCAGCAGCGCGGGGACAGGGGAGGCCTTCTTC.

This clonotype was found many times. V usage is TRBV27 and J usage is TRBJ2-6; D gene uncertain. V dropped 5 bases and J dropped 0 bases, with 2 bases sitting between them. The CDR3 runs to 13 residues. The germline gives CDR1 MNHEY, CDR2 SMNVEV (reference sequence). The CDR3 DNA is TGTGCCAGCAGTCACTCTGGGGCCAACGTCCTGACTTTC. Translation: CASSHSGANVLTF.

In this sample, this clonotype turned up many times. The CDR3 region has the DNA TGTGCCAGCAGTGAAGGTCCAGTCAGCTATGGCTACACCTTC. Its protein is CASSEGPVSYGYTF. This chain joins TRBV2 and TRBJ1-2, with D unresolved. This CDR3 has 14 residues. Germline CDR1 reads SNHLY; CDR2 reads FYNNEI. With 1 base removed from V and 4 bases from J, the gap between germline ends came to 10 bases.